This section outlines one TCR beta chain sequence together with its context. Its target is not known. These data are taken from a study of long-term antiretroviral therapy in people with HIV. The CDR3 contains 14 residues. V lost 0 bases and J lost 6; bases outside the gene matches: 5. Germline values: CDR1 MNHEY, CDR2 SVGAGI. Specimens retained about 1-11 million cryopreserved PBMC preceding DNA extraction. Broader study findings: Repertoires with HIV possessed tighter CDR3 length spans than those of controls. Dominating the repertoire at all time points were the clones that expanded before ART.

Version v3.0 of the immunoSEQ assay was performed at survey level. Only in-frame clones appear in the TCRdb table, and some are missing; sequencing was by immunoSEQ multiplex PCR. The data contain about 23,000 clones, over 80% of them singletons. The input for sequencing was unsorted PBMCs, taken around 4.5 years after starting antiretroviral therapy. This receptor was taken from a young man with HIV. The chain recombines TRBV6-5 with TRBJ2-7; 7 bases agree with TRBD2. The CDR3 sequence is CASSYSSGGFEQYF. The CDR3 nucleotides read TGTGCCAGCAGTTACTCCTCGGGGGGTTTCGAGCAGTACTTC.